This T cell receptor (beta chain) was identified in a study of T cells in localized non-small cell lung cancer. Study-level results: Paired adjacent lung recovered a median roughly 54 of the top 100 tumor clones. Peak T cell clonality was found in uninvolved adjacent lung, exceeding tumor. Elevated blood T cell density was associated with longer overall survival.

Repertoires were generated with immunoSEQ multiplex PCR, while TCRdb's copy carries only in-frame clones and drops some. The table has 15,000 to 20,000 clones, roughly four fifths seen once. Comment on this clone: The antigen is unknown.

V was pared by 0 bases and J by 8 bases, with 10 bases between. The CDR3 runs 14 residues. Germline V gives CDR1 SGHTA, CDR2 FQGNSA. The rearrangement uses TRBV7-2 and TRBJ1-4; the D gene is possibly TRBD1 (5 bases). This material consisted of peripheral blood, taken before any cancer treatment. This receptor was taken from a man aged 35 to 70 with stage I lung adenocarcinoma. The CDR3 region is CASSLARASEKLFF. CDR3 bases: TGTGCCAGCAGCTTAGCCAGGGCTTCGGAAAAACTGTTTTTT. Full variable domain (rest looked up from reference TRBV7-2 and TRBJ1-4): GAGVSQSPSNKVTEKGKDVELRCDPISGHTALYWYRQSLGQGLEFLIYFQGNSAPDKSGLPSDRFSAERTGGSVSTLTIQRTQQEDSAVYLCASSLARASEKLFFGSGTQLSVL.